Listed below are T cell receptor beta chains from one sample, sequenced in a study of regulatory T cells in long-lasting Graves disease. TCRdb passed the multiplex PCR reads through MiXCR, listing each CDR3 protein once. The sample gives more than 300,000 distinct CDR3 sequences, roughly 24% of which show up once; less than 30% is in the top ten. The material sequenced was peripheral blood mononuclear cells (PBMCs), taken when the disease was refractory, from a patient treated with antithyroid drugs. Every receptor here comes from a woman aged 40 to 50 with Graves disease. Both conserved end residues are part of each CDR3. A D gene is named only where the DNA matches it firmly. Size tells how often a clone was seen (once, few, many) or the class of an expanded clone, and some rows leave it out.

TRBV20-1	TRBD2	few	TRBJ2-4	CSAPQRGRAAKNIQYF	TGCAGTGCCCCACAACGGGGGAGGGCGGCCAAAAACATTCAGTACTTC
TRBV28	TRBD1	many	TRBJ2-7	CASSLGLGQGYEQYF	TGTGCCAGCAGTTTGGGACTCGGACAGGGGTACGAGCAGTACTTC
TRBV19	-	few	TRBJ1-5	CASSIARNQPQHF	TGTGCCAGTAGTATAGCCCGCAATCAGCCCCAGCATTTT
TRBV20-1	TRBD2	many	TRBJ2-7	CSARGLVSAEQYF	TGCAGTGCCCGAGGACTAGTTTCGGCCGAGCAGTACTTC
TRBV7-9	-	many	TRBJ2-7	CASSLDVGALSYEQYF	TGTGCCAGCAGCTTAGACGTTGGAGCGCTCTCCTACGAGCAGTACTTC
TRBV20-1	-	few	TRBJ2-2	CSARDRRGKTGELFF	TGCAGTGCTAGAGATCGACGGGGAAAGACCGGGGAGCTGTTTTTT
TRBV12-3/TRBV12-4	-	many	TRBJ2-4	CASSLGGWNLNIQYF	TGTGCCAGCAGTTTAGGCGGGTGGAATCTAAACATTCAGTACTTC
TRBV12-5	-	many	TRBJ1-1	CASVQVLGTEAFF	TGTGCTAGTGTTCAGGTCTTAGGGACTGAAGCTTTCTTT
TRBV27	TRBD1	few	TRBJ2-7	CASSKTGRTYEQYF	TGTGCCAGCAGTAAGACAGGGAGAACCTACGAGCAGTACTTC
TRBV27	-	-	TRBJ2-7	CASSLLPSRYEQYF	TGTGCCAGCAGTTTACTCCCCTCGAGATACGAGCAGTACTTC
TRBV6-1	TRBD1	many	TRBJ2-5	CASTWTGERTQYF	TGTGCCAGCACCTGGACAGGGGAGCGGACCCAGTACTTC
TRBV2	TRBD1	many	TRBJ1-1	CASSLQGANTEAFF	TGTGCCAGCAGCCTACAGGGGGCGAACACTGAAGCTTTCTTT
TRBV13	-	-	TRBJ2-2	CASSLAAGLNTGELFF	TGTGCCAGCAGCTTAGCGGCGGGGTTAAACACCGGGGAGCTGTTTTTT
TRBV3-1	-	-	TRBJ1-6	CASSLGQENSPLHF	TGTGCCAGCAGCCTCGGACAAGAGAATTCACCCCTCCACTTT
TRBV29-1	TRBD1	many	TRBJ1-4	CSVAWAGGLEKLFF	TGCAGCGTTGCCTGGGCAGGGGGCTTGGAAAAACTGTTTTTT
TRBV2	-	many	TRBJ2-5	CASVRDAGETQYF	TGTGCCAGTGTGCGGGATGCGGGAGAGACCCAGTACTTC
TRBV12-3/TRBV12-4	-	-	TRBJ2-7	CASSFYGYEQYF	TGTGCCAGCAGTTTTTATGGATACGAGCAGTACTTC
TRBV10-3	-	-	TRBJ1-4	CAISDGGEKLFF	TGTGCCATCAGTGATGGGGGGGAAAAACTGTTTTTT
TRBV13	TRBD2	many	TRBJ2-5	CASSPGLAGGPLPGETQYF	TGTGCCAGCAGCCCGGGACTAGCGGGAGGGCCTTTGCCGGGAGAGACCCAGTACTTC
TRBV6-1	-	many	TRBJ2-7	CASSDSLGTYEQYF	TGTGCCAGCAGTGACAGTCTCGGGACCTACGAGCAGTACTTC
TRBV10-3	-	-	TRBJ2-1	CAISYHRDGYNEQFF	TGTGCCATCAGCTACCACAGGGATGGCTACAATGAGCAGTTCTTC
TRBV5-5	-	-	TRBJ2-7	CASTTRTGTSPYEQYF	TGTGCCAGCACAACCCGAACCGGGACAAGTCCCTACGAGCAGTACTTC
TRBV28	-	many	TRBJ2-4	CASSPQMAGLAKNIQYF	TGTGCCAGCAGTCCCCAGATGGCGGGTCTAGCCAAAAACATTCAGTACTTC
TRBV20-1	-	-	TRBJ2-7	CSAQGGKVVQYF	TGCAGTGCCCAGGGCGGGAAGGTTGTGCAGTACTTC
TRBV28	TRBD2	many	TRBJ2-7	CASSQAASGNPYEQYF	TGTGCCAGCAGCCAAGCCGCTAGCGGGAACCCCTACGAGCAGTACTTC
TRBV24-1	-	-	TRBJ2-2	CATSEQGRETGELFF	TGTGCCACCAGTGAACAGGGAAGAGAAACCGGGGAGCTGTTTTTT
TRBV2	-	many	TRBJ1-1	CASTGMNTEAFF	TGTGCCAGCACCGGAATGAACACTGAAGCTTTCTTT
TRBV20-1	-	few	TRBJ2-7	CSAPDGAYEQYF	TGCAGTGCCCCGGACGGTGCCTACGAGCAGTACTTC
TRBV12-3/TRBV12-4	-	many	TRBJ2-5	CASSLTGLGETQYF	TGTGCCAGCAGCCTTACCGGCCTGGGGGAGACCCAGTACTTC
TRBV20-1	-	many	TRBJ2-5	CSASSRYQETQYF	TGCAGTGCATCCAGCAGATACCAAGAGACCCAGTACTTC
TRBV20-1	TRBD1	few	TRBJ1-5	CSALASGQGILKPQHF	TGCAGTGCTCTAGCATCGGGACAGGGGATCTTGAAGCCCCAGCATTTT
TRBV7-2	-	few	TRBJ2-7	CASSSLTEQYF	TGTGCCAGCAGTTCGCTAACGGAGCAGTACTTC
TRBV5-6	TRBD1	few	TRBJ2-7	CASSWGTGGTYEQYF	TGTGCCAGCAGCTGGGGGACAGGGGGGACCTACGAGCAGTACTTC
TRBV20-1	TRBD1	many	TRBJ2-5	CSARDSRWQETQYF	TGCAGTGCCCGGGACAGTAGGTGGCAAGAGACCCAGTACTTC
TRBV19	TRBD2	few	TRBJ2-2	CASSQVTGGYAGELFF	TGTGCCAGTAGTCAGGTAACGGGAGGCTACGCCGGGGAGCTGTTTTTT
TRBV28	-	many	TRBJ1-5	CASSLQGGHQPQHF	TGTGCCAGCAGTTTACAGGGCGGTCATCAGCCCCAGCATTTT
TRBV5-1	-	many	TRBJ2-7	CASSSLGDKIHEQYF	TGCGCCAGCAGCTCCCTAGGGGACAAAATCCACGAGCAGTACTTC
TRBV11-2	-	once	TRBJ2-7	CASSTGTDSYKQYF	TGTGCCAGCAGTACCGGGACGGACTCCTACAAGCAGTACTTC
TRBV30	-	few	TRBJ1-2	CAWREQVPLYGYTF	TGTGCCTGGAGGGAACAGGTTCCCCTCTATGGCTACACCTTC
TRBV4-1	-	once	TRBJ2-1	CASSRSEGMGEQFF	TGCGCCAGCAGCCGGTCTGAGGGGATGGGTGAGCAGTTCTTC
TRBV2	-	many	TRBJ2-7	CARGDQIEQYF	TGTGCCAGAGGTGACCAGATCGAGCAGTACTTC
TRBV5-1	-	-	TRBJ2-5	CASSDPGRAETQYF	TGCGCCAGCAGCGACCCGGGCAGGGCGGAGACCCAGTACTTC
TRBV29-1	-	few	TRBJ2-7	CSVDSATSYEQYF	TGCAGCGTTGACAGCGCAACCTCCTACGAGCAGTACTTC
TRBV28	TRBD2	few	TRBJ2-3	CASSLAGERYTQYF	TGTGCCAGCAGTTTAGCGGGAGAGAGATATACGCAGTATTTT
TRBV10-3	-	-	TRBJ1-1	CAISDWTVNTEAFF	TGTGCCATCAGTGACTGGACAGTGAACACTGAAGCTTTCTTT
TRBV11-2	-	-	TRBJ1-5	CASSLGFSLNQPQHF	TGTGCCAGCAGCCTGGGTTTCAGTCTCAATCAGCCCCAGCATTTT
TRBV2	TRBD2	-	TRBJ2-5	CASRGTRPLSTQHF	TGTGCCAGCAGGGGGACTAGGCCCTTGTCGACCCAGCACTTC
TRBV19	-	few	TRBJ2-7	CASSSGPIYEQYF	TGTGCCAGTAGTTCGGGACCGATCTACGAGCAGTACTTC
TRBV7-9	-	many	TRBJ2-7	CASSQLWGLPYEQYF	TGTGCCAGCAGCCAGCTGTGGGGTTTACCCTACGAGCAGTACTTC
TRBV28	-	-	TRBJ2-7	CASSPLARYEQYF	TGTGCCAGCAGCCCTCTAGCTAGGTACGAGCAGTACTTC
TRBV7-9	-	few	TRBJ2-1	CASSARSTGEQFF	TGTGCCAGCAGCGCGCGATCCACAGGCGAGCAGTTCTTC
TRBV7-8	-	many	TRBJ2-5	CASSLGVLGGDQETQYF	TGTGCCAGCAGCCTAGGGGTCTTAGGCGGGGACCAAGAGACCCAGTACTTC
TRBV10-3	-	-	TRBJ2-7	CAISESGPPVWQYF	TGTGCCATCAGTGAGTCGGGCCCCCCGGTGTGGCAGTACTTC